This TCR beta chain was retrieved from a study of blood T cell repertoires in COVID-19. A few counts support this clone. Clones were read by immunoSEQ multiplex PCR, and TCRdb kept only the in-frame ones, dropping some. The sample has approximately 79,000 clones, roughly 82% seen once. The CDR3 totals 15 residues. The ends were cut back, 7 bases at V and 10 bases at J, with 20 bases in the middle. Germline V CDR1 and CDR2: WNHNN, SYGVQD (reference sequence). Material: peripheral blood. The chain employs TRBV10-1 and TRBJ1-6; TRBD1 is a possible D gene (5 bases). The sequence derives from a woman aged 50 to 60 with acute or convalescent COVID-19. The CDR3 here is CASTFGHHQGSPLHF. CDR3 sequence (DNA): TGCGCCAGCACCTTCGGACACCACCAAGGGTCACCCCTCCACTTT.